This TCR beta chain is drawn from a study of T cells expressing NK-cell markers. Study-level information: The eight sequenced donors comprised seven who were HCMV-seropositive and one who was seronegative. Points from the study as a whole: Roughly 6 of the donors carried dominant NKG2C+ clonotypes that took up roughly 1.0-7.0% of their CD8+ T cells.

TCRdb reprocessed the 5' RACE reads and reports one entry per CDR3 protein, with no DNA. Found here are roughly 350,000 distinct CDR3 sequences; the top ten clones hold roughly 5.2%. Remarks on this clonotype: The antigen remains undetermined.

CDR1 is SGHDN and CDR2 is FVKESK in the germline V gene. The CDR3 length is 18 residues. The specimen sequenced was blood T cells: a sorted CD56 or NKG2C T cell subset, CD4+ or CD8+ T cells, or bulk PBMC T cells (not recorded which). V gene TRBV14 combines with J gene TRBJ2-5; TCRdb reports TRBD2, a call that lacks DNA to check it against. The clonotype was recovered from a man aged 18 to 69 in good health. The CDR3: CASSQYLVAGGIQETQYF.